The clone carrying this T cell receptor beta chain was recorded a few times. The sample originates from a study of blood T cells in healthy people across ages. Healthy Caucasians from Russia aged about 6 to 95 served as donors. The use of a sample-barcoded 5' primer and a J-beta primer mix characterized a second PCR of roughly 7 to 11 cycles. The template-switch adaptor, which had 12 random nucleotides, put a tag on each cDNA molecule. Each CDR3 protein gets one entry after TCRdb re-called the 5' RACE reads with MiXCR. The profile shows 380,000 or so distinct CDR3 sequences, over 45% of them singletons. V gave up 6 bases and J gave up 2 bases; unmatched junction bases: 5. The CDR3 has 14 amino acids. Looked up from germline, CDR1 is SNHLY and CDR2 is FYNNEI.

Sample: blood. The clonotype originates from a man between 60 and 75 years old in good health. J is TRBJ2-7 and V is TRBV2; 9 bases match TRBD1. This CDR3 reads CASRGDRVPYEQYF. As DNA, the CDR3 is TGTGCCAGCAGAGGGGACAGGGTCCCCTACGAGCAGTACTTC. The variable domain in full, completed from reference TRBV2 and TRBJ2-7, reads EPEVTQTPSHQVTQMGQEVILRCVPISNHLYFYWYRQILGQKVEFLVSFYNNEISEKSEIFDDQFSVERPDGSNFTLKIRSTKLEDSAMYFCASRGDRVPYEQYFGPGTRLTVT.